The 7 T cell receptor beta chains reported below all come from one sample, sequenced in a study of early stage breast cancer tumors. Sequencing used immunoSEQ multiplex PCR; TCRdb keeps in-frame clones, though not all of them. Among 30,000 to 40,000 clones listed, approximately 69% were seen once. The specimen sequenced was blood. These receptors originate from a person between 55 and 69 years old with breast cancer.

J is TRBJ1-4 and V is TRBV25-1; 8 bases map to TRBD1. Germline CDR1 MGHDK, CDR2 SYGVNS. The ends lost 6 bases at V and 1 base at J; junction bases unmatched: 10. The CDR3 extends over 17 amino acids. In DNA form, the CDR3 reads TGTGCCAGCAGCCTCATAACAGGGACAGGAACTAATGAAAAACTGTTTTTT. As protein: CASSLITGTGTNEKLFF.

This clone occurred a few times. The V and J genes are TRBV18 and TRBJ1-6, with a weak D call TRBD1 (6 bases). V was shortened by 8 bases and J by 5 bases, with 13 bases between the two germline ends. The CDR3 consists of 14 residues. Germline CDR1 KGHSH, CDR2 LQKENI. DNA of the CDR3: TGTGCCAGCACCCTCTACAGGGATAATTCACCCCTCCACTTT. It is translated as CASTLYRDNSPLHF.

This sequence joins TRBV7-3 and TRBJ2-3; either TRBD1 or TRBD2 may fit D (5 bases each). The CDR3 consists of 15 residues. Looked up from germline, CDR1 is SGHTA and CDR2 is FQGTGA. V was trimmed by 5 bases and J by 2 bases, leaving 14 bases between them. The CDR3 nucleotides read TGTGCCAGCAGCCGGGGCTGGGAATTCACAGATACGCAGTATTTT. Translating gives CASSRGWEFTDTQYF.

V and J are TRBV14 and TRBJ1-3; D uncertain. Germline values: CDR1 SGHDN, CDR2 FVKESK. The length of the CDR3 is 16 residues. Deletions cut 0 bases from V and 3 bases from J, with 12 bases between. The CDR3 loop reads CASSQDRAAGGNTIYF. As DNA, the CDR3 is TGTGCCAGCAGCCAAGATAGGGCAGCCGGTGGAAACACCATATATTTT. Supplemented by reference TRBV14 and TRBJ1-3, the full variable domain reads EAGVTQFPSHSVIEKGQTVTLRCDPISGHDNLYWYRRVMGKEIKFLLHFVKESKQDESGMPNNRFLAERTGGTYSTLKVQPAELEDSGVYFCASSQDRAAGGNTIYFGEGSWLTVV.

The chain links TRBV11-2 to TRBJ2-5; 7 bases match TRBD2. CDR3 length equals 16 residues. CDR1 is SGHAT, CDR2 FQNNGV, per germline. V shed 2 bases, J shed 3 bases, and the junction held 9 bases outside the gene matches. CDR3 residues: CASSLSGGIFEETQYF. The DNA for the CDR3 is TGTGCCAGCAGCTTATCGGGGGGTATCTTCGAAGAGACCCAGTACTTC.

V usage is TRBV11-3 and J usage is TRBJ1-1; D may be TRBD1 (6 bases). Trimming pared 5 bases from V and 4 bases from J, leaving 14 bases between. This CDR3 is built from 14 residues. Germline V gives CDR1 SGHNT, CDR2 YENEEA. CDR3 amino acids: CASSQTGISTEAFF. The CDR3 region has the DNA TGTGCCAGCAGCCAAACAGGGATTTCCACTGAAGCTTTCTTT.

V gene TRBV4-1 combines with J gene TRBJ2-4, with 9 bases identical to TRBD2. From germline, CDR1 is MGHRA and CDR2 YSYEKL. The V and J ends lost 1 base and 7 bases, in that order; junction bases with no gene match: 11. CDR3 length: 17 amino acids. The CDR3 region is CASSQGIGSGRVNIQYF. Written as DNA, the CDR3 is TGCGCCAGCAGCCAAGGGATAGGTAGCGGGAGAGTTAACATTCAGTACTTC.